The 17 T cell receptor beta chains given below trace back to one sample, sequenced in a study of T cells after yellow fever vaccination. TCRdb re-called the 5' RACE reads through MiXCR, storing one row per CDR3 protein. The sample carries about 340,000 distinct CDR3 sequences, approximately 12% recorded once. Sequencing was performed on CD4+ T cells sorted from PBMCs, taken 15 days after the yellow fever booster vaccination. These receptors originate from a man aged 18 to 30 who received the YFV17D yellow fever vaccine.

In nucleotides, the CDR3 is TGTGCCAGCAGTTACTTCGTTGGGACAGCGAACTATGGCTACACCTTC. As protein: CASSYFVGTANYGYTF. The genes are TRBV6-5 and TRBJ1-2, with 7 bases fitting TRBD1. Germline lookup yields CDR1 MNHEY and CDR2 SVGAGI. The CDR3 sequence is 16 residues long. V lost 1 base and J lost 2; bases outside the gene matches: 7.

This clonotype was detected many times. The CDR3 sequence: CSVEGRPSTGELFF. The DNA for the CDR3 is TGCAGCGTTGAAGGACGTCCATCGACCGGGGAGCTGTTTTTT. The chain carries TRBV29-1 and TRBJ2-2; D not certain. V lost 1 base to trimming and J lost 5 bases, with 11 bases between them. The CDR3 contains 14 residues. Germline V gives CDR1 SQVTM, CDR2 ANQGSEA.

This clonotype was recorded a few times. The gene calls are TRBV27 and TRBJ1-2; a weak D match, TRBD1 (5 bases). Germline loops: CDR1 MNHEY, CDR2 SMNVEV (reference sequence). The CDR3 extends over 15 amino acids. Trimming removed 4 bases at V and 7 bases at J, with 19 bases between. Here the CDR3 reads CASSSVGADFSGYTF. The CDR3 nucleotides are TGTGCCAGCAGTTCGGTTGGGGCAGACTTCAGTGGCTACACCTTC.

This clonotype was detected a few times. The chain is built from TRBV18 and TRBJ2-7, with 8 bases aligning to TRBD2. The CDR3 extends over 15 amino acids. With 3 bases clipped from V and 0 bases from J, the junction kept 4 bases outside the gene matches. The germline V gene encodes CDR1 KGHSH and CDR2 LQKENI. The CDR3 region is CASSPGGGSSYEQYV. In nucleotides, the CDR3 is TGTGCCAGCTCACCCGGGGGGGGGTCCTCCTACGAGCAGTACGTC.

This clonotype was recorded at least ten times. This chain uses TRBV4-1 with TRBJ2-7; D may be TRBD2 (6 bases). Trimming left V 1 base short and J 0 bases short, with 10 bases between. The germline CDR1 and CDR2 sequences are MGHRA and YSYEKL. CDR3 length: 15 amino acids. CDR3 amino acids: CASSQGLVVSYEQYF. CDR3 DNA sequence: TGCGCCAGCAGCCAAGGACTAGTGGTCTCCTACGAGCAGTACTTC.

This clonotype was detected a few times. This chain links TRBV6-2 or TRBV6-3 with TRBJ2-5, with no clear D. V shed 6 bases and J shed 4 bases, with 9 bases lying between them. Germline V CDR1 and CDR2: MNHEY, SVGEGT. The CDR3 is made up of 12 amino acids. In DNA form, the CDR3 reads TGTGCCAGCAGATGGACGGGAGAGACCCAGTACTTC. Translation gives CASRWTGETQYF.

This clonotype was observed many times. The CDR3 loop is CASSLTPDRAYTGELFF. DNA of the CDR3: TGTGCCAGCAGCTTAACGCCGGACAGGGCTTACACCGGGGAGCTGTTTTTT. V gene TRBV7-3 combines with J gene TRBJ2-2, with TRBD1 matching 8 bases. The CDR3 sequence is 17 residues long. V shed 0 bases, J shed 3 bases, and the junction held 6 bases outside the gene matches. In germline, CDR1 is SGHTA, CDR2 FQGTGA.

A remark on this clonotype: One end of the junction varies from germline; a read error may be responsible. V gene TRBV28 combines with J gene TRBJ1-2; TRBD1 matches 10 bases. Per germline, CDR1 MDHEN and CDR2 SYDVKM. The length of the CDR3 is 13 residues. The CDR3 is CASSFRGGQGIAF. The CDR3 coding sequence is TGTGCCAGCAGTTTCCGTGGGGGACAGGGGATAGCCTTC.

The rearrangement uses TRBV7-3 and TRBJ2-3; no firm D call. Trimming took off 2 bases at V and 9 bases at J, with 21 bases between the two ends. The CDR3 runs 16 residues. Germline V CDR1 and CDR2: SGHTA, FQGTGA. The CDR3 here is CASSLGPMGSSRTQYF. Written as DNA, the CDR3 is TGTGCCAGCAGCTTAGGTCCCATGGGAAGTTCGCGGACGCAGTATTTT. Using reference TRBV7-3 and TRBJ2-3 for the parts outside the CDR3, the full variable domain is GAGVSQTPSNKVTEKGKYVELRCDPISGHTALYWYRQSLGQGPEFLIYFQGTGAADDSGLPNDRFFAVRPEGSVSTLKIQRTERGDSAVYLCASSLGPMGSSRTQYFGPGTRLTVL.

This clonotype occurred many times. The rearrangement uses TRBV12-3 or TRBV12-4 and TRBJ1-2, with unresolved D. V was shortened by 3 bases and J by 7 bases, with 12 bases between the two germline ends. This CDR3 contains 13 residues. The CDR3 bases are TGTGCCAGCAGTTTCTCGCAGGCTCGTGGCTACACCTTC. It codes for CASSFSQARGYTF.

The chain joins TRBV4-2 to TRBJ1-6; the match to TRBD1 covers 7 bases. CDR3 size: 15 residues. The junction had 7 bases not matched to a gene; V was cut back by 4 bases and J by 7 bases. The germline gives CDR1 LGHNA, CDR2 YNFKEQ. The CDR3: CASSPAGQENSPLHF. CDR3 DNA: TGTGCCAGCAGCCCAGCCGGACAGGAAAATTCACCCCTCCACTTT.

The sample holds a few counts of this clonotype. The chain joins TRBV9 to TRBJ2-5, with unresolved D. CDR1 is SGDLS, CDR2 YYNGEE, per germline. The CDR3 extends over 13 amino acids. Trimming shortened V by 4 bases and J by 3 bases, and 10 bases separated the two germline ends. The CDR3 sequence: CASSMGTKETQYF. The CDR3 DNA is TGTGCCAGCAGCATGGGAACTAAAGAGACCCAGTACTTC.

This chain uses TRBV19 with TRBJ2-5; D assignment may be TRBD1 or TRBD2 (5 bases each). Germline CDR1 and CDR2: LNHDA and SQIVND (reference sequence). The V gene lost 5 bases and the J gene lost 5 bases, with 21 bases spanning the gap. This CDR3 has 16 amino acids. The CDR3 loop is CASSGRRDGDLETQYF. The CDR3 coding sequence is TGTGCCAGTAGTGGACGCCGGGACGGTGATTTGGAGACCCAGTACTTC.

This clonotype was counted many times. V is TRBV5-5 and J is TRBJ2-3; D unresolved. Trimming removed 4 bases from V and 1 base from J, with 10 bases in between. The CDR3 has 14 residues. Germline V lookup: CDR1 SGHKS, CDR2 YYEKEE (reference sequence). The CDR3 here is CASSLLVRTDTQYF. DNA of the CDR3: TGTGCCAGCAGCCTCCTAGTACGCACAGATACGCAGTATTTT. The full variable domain, rest sourced from reference TRBV5-5 and TRBJ2-3, is DAGVTQSPTHLIKTRGQQVTLRCSPISGHKSVSWYQQVLGQGPQFIFQYYEKEERGRGNFPDRFSARQFPNYSSELNVNALLLGDSALYLCASSLLVRTDTQYFGPGTRLTVL.

This clonotype showed up just a few times. The chain is built from TRBV28 and TRBJ2-1, with D uncertain. Germline CDR1 MDHEN, CDR2 SYDVKM. The ends were cut back, 10 bases at V and 0 bases at J, with 10 bases in the middle. The CDR3 runs to 13 residues. CDR3 amino acids: CATEVSSYNEQFF. The CDR3, as DNA: TGTGCCACCGAGGTGAGCTCCTACAATGAGCAGTTCTTC.

This clonotype came up a few times. V usage is TRBV6-5 and J usage is TRBJ2-1; D may be TRBD1 (5 bases). Germline loops: CDR1 MNHEY, CDR2 SVGAGI. This CDR3 is 11 amino acids long. V was trimmed by 6 bases and J by 8 bases, leaving 8 bases between them. The CDR3 here is CASSSGYEQFF. The CDR3 DNA reads TGTGCCAGCAGCTCAGGGTATGAGCAGTTCTTC.

This clonotype was seen more than once but under ten times. The chain employs TRBV7-8 and TRBJ2-1, with D unresolved. The germline V gene encodes CDR1 SGHVS and CDR2 FQNEAQ. The V gene lost 1 base and the J gene lost 0 bases, with 13 bases spanning the gap. The CDR3 covers 17 residues. The CDR3: CASSLGARRISYNEQFF. The CDR3 DNA follows: TGTGCCAGCAGCTTAGGAGCTCGTCGCATCTCCTACAATGAGCAGTTCTTC. The whole variable domain, remainder taken from reference TRBV7-8 and TRBJ2-1, is GAGVSQSPRYKVAKRGQDVALRCDPISGHVSLFWYQQALGQGPEFLTYFQNEAQLDKSGLPSDRFFAERPEGSVSTLKIQRTQQEDSAVYLCASSLGARRISYNEQFFGPGTRLTVL.